This T cell receptor beta chain is from a study of cytomegalovirus exposure and HLA in healthy donors. General study points: The study assumed roughly uniform donor sequencing depth for presence/absence analyses.

In this sample, this clone turned up a few times. Its antigen is unidentified. It was with 60 Vbeta and 13 Jbeta primers that the PCR ran. TCRdb keeps only in-frame clones here, not all; method: immunoSEQ multiplex PCR. The data contain 52,000 or so clones, 77% of them singletons. V lost 0 bases and J lost 7; bases outside the gene matches: 6. The length of the CDR3 is 15 residues. Germline CDR1 reads MNHNY; CDR2 reads SVGAGI (reference sequence). The clonotype was recovered from a woman aged 40 to 50 in good health and CMV-seropositive. V is TRBV6-6 and J is TRBJ2-7; 10 positions match TRBD2. Sequencing was done on a sample of PBMCs. Written as DNA, the CDR3 is TGTGCCAGCAGTTACTCGCTTAGCGGGGGGAGGGAGCAGTACTTC. Translated: CASSYSLSGGREQYF.